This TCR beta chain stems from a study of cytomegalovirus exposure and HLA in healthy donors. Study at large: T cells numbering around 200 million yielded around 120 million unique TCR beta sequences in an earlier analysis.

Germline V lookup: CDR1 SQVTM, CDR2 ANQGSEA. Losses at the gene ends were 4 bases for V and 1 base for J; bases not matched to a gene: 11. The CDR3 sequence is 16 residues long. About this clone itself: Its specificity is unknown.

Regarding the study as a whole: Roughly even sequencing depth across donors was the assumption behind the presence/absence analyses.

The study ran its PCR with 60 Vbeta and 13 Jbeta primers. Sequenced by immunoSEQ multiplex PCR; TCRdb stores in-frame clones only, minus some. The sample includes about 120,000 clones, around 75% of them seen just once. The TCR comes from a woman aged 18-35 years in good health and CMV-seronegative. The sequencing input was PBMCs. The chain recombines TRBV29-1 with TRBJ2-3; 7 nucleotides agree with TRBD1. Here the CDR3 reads CSVGGDTGVGTDTQYF. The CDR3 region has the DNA TGCAGCGTTGGGGGAGACACAGGGGTCGGCACAGATACGCAGTATTTT.